This T cell receptor beta chain was retrieved from a study of cytomegalovirus exposure and HLA in healthy donors. The overall study: Roughly 89 million unique TCR sequences came from HLA-typed donors in an early release.

Study-wide results and caveats: In vitro experiments confirmed that a few CMV-associated chains were specific for CMV antigens. In a later analysis, a genetic analysis reported fewer productive-TCR N-insertions in an Asian-associated ancestry cluster than the cohort average.

Deletions cut 1 base from V and 6 bases from J, with 17 bases between. Germline V gene lookup returns CDR1 SGHVS and CDR2 FNYEAQ. The CDR3 is 16 amino acids. The PCR made use of 60 Vbeta and 13 Jbeta primers. Produced via immunoSEQ multiplex PCR; TCRdb's table is partial and in-frame only. The sample includes around 35,000 clones, 81% of them seen just once. As regards this clone: The antigen remains unidentified.

Sequencing was done on a sample of PBMCs. The chain uses TRBV7-6 and TRBJ2-3, with D possibly matching TRBD2 (6 bases). The sequence was obtained from a middle-aged woman in good health and CMV-seronegative. CDR3 bases: TGTGCCAGCAGCTTAGGACTAGAGGGCGTCGGGGATACGCAGTATTTT. Translation: CASSLGLEGVGDTQYF. The full variable domain, rest sourced from reference TRBV7-6 and TRBJ2-3, is GAGVSQSPRYKVTKRGQDVALRCDPISGHVSLYWYRQALGQGPEFLTYFNYEAQQDKSGLPNDRFSAERPEGSISTLTIQRTEQRDSAMYRCASSLGLEGVGDTQYFGPGTRLTVL.